This T cell receptor beta chain was sequenced in a study of T cell responses to AZD1222 COVID-19 vaccine. Regarding the study as a whole: Among vaccine-associated CD4 TCRs, coverage spanned spike, with dominance at 160-218 and 743-854. Spike-specific TCRs gained breadth and depth after people received two AZD1222 doses. White British people made up most donors, females outnumbered males, and clonal diversity was possibly underestimated.

In the case of this clone: Its antigen is unidentified.

The CDR3 loop spans 15 amino acids. The germline V gene has CDR1 SGHRS and CDR2 YFSETQ. V lost 7 bases and J lost 0, with 15 bases in between. TCRdb's table, derived via immunoSEQ multiplex PCR, lists solely in-frame clones and lacks some. The sample has fewer than 85,000 clones; under 95% are singletons. Material: peripheral blood, obtained on day 0 of AZD1222 vaccination. This sequence joins TRBV5-1 and TRBJ2-3; possibly TRBD1 for D (5 bases). The receptor was derived from an adult in good health. The CDR3 DNA is TGCGCCAGCCATCCAGACAGCCTGAGCACAGATACGCAGTATTTT. The encoded protein is CASHPDSLSTDTQYF.